The entry that follows covers one T cell receptor (beta chain) sequence. Its target is unknown. This CDR3 has 13 amino acids. Germline V gene lookup returns CDR1 DFQATT and CDR2 SNEGSKA (reference sequence). With V trimmed by 5 bases and J by 6 bases, 5 bases remained unmatched. After constant-region reverse-primer amplification, full-length variable regions underwent semi-nested PCR with Nested Universal Primer A. TCRdb re-derived calls from the 5' RACE reads in MiXCR, one entry per CDR3 protein. Of approximately 40,000 distinct CDR3 sequences in the sample, less than 25% are singletons; the top ten hold approximately 4%. Tregs were sorted as CD4+CD25+CD127-/low cells. Points from the study as a whole: Tumor memory CD4+ T cell TCR gene usage was found to cluster with blood and lymph node memory CD4+ cells and with lymph node naive CD4+ cells. Tumor Treg TCRs overlapped most with tumor naive CD4+ cells. Whole repertoires were not studied in the larger cohort, only one V-J beta rearrangement.

The chain recombines TRBV20-1 with TRBJ1-1, with TRBD1 matching over 11 bases. Sequenced sample: Tregs sorted from blood. The source of this sequence is a female donor with breast cancer. CDR3 protein: CSAGQGAEAEAFF. The CDR3 bases are TGCAGTGCTGGACAGGGGGCTGAAGCTGAAGCTTTCTTT.